These T cell receptor beta chains were read from a single sample in a study of Ad26.COV2.S vaccination and SARS-CoV-2 variants. Measured with immunoSEQ multiplex PCR; TCRdb has only the in-frame clones, and not every one. The sample lists about 420,000 clones; more than 75% were seen once. Sequences were derived from peripheral blood, sampled in a trial of Ad26.COV2.S vaccine versus placebo. The receptor source for this set is a person between 18 and 59 years old who received the Ad26.COV2.S COVID-19 vaccine or a placebo. Each CDR3 is given without its conserved first and last residue. A D gene is named only where the DNA matches it firmly.

d_call j_call v_call cdr3_aa
TRBD2 TRBJ2-7 TRBV14 ASSQEGDYLYEQY
. TRBJ2-1 TRBV5-8 ASSTGPRNEQF
. TRBJ2-2 TRBV29-1 SGASTGELF
. TRBJ2-7 TRBV19 ASTPGGRGSYEQY
TRBD2 TRBJ2-1 TRBV5-4 ASSRSGGAYNEQF
. TRBJ1-6 TRBV4-1 ASSQGTSPLH
. TRBJ2-7 TRBV5-6 ASSLGGYEQY
. TRBJ1-3 TRBV7-8 ASSSRDGSSGNTIY
. TRBJ2-2 TRBV9 ASSVAQENTGELF
TRBD1 TRBJ1-1 TRBV19 ASSIQGATEAF
. TRBJ1-3 TRBV2 ASSEVPISGNTIY
TRBD1 TRBJ2-7 TRBV6-2/TRBV6-3 ASGPTSAGGYEQY
. TRBJ2-2 TRBV3-1/TRBV3-2 ASSGDTGELF
TRBD1 TRBJ2-7 TRBV19 ASSTGTGISYEQY
. TRBJ2-2 TRBV24-1 ATSAPGLSGTNTGELF
. TRBJ2-7 TRBV2 ASSDRTYEQY
TRBD1 TRBJ1-5 TRBV19 ASSGTAYSNQPQH
. TRBJ2-5 TRBV9 ASSVGANDQETQY
TRBD1 TRBJ2-7 TRBV9 ASSVSSGGEQY
. TRBJ1-5 TRBV6-2/TRBV6-3 ASSYGGSNQPQH
TRBD1 TRBJ1-4 TRBV2 ASSSDRADEKLF
. TRBJ2-5 TRBV10-3 AIALGQQETQY
. TRBJ1-3 TRBV14 ASSQGHSSGNTIY
TRBD1 TRBJ2-3 TRBV9 ASSSRQGSTDTQY
. TRBJ2-2 TRBV5-3 ARSFRPEVRPGELF
TRBD1 TRBJ2-1 TRBV9 ASSVEDRYNEQF
TRBD2 TRBJ2-3 TRBV24-1 ATSDLPTGGGKDTQY
. TRBJ2-7 TRBV19 ASRGKSSYEQY
TRBD2 TRBJ2-1 TRBV15 ATSRVPTSGGNNEQF
. TRBJ2-1 TRBV24-1 ATSDEGGPYNEQF
. TRBJ2-6 TRBV2 ASSLAGSSPGANVLT
TRBD1 TRBJ2-1 TRBV27 AIAPGQGANEQF
. TRBJ2-1 TRBV6-5 ATQTSGSYNEQF